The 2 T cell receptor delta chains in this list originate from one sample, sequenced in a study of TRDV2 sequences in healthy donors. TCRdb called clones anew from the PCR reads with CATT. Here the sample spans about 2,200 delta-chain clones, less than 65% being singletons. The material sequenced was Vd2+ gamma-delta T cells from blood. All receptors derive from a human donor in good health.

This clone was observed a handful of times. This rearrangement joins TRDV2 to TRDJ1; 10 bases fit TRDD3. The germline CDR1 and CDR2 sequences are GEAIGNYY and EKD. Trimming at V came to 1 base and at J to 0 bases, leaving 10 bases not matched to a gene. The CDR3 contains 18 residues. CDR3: CACDTISGGYTDTDKLIF. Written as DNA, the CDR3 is TGTGCCTGTGACACAATATCTGGGGGATATACCGACACCGATAAACTCATCTTT.

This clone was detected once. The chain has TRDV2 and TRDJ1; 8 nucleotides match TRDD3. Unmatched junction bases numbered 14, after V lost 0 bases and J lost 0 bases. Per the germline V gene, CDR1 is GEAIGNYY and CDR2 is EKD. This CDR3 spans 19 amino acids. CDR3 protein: CACDTLESTGGGYTDKLIF. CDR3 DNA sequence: TGTGCCTGTGACACCTTGGAGTCTACTGGGGGTGGTTACACCGATAAACTCATCTTT.